Below are 2 T cell receptor beta chains sequenced from a single sample in a study of cytomegalovirus exposure and HLA in healthy donors. PCR amplification relied on 60 Vbeta primers (plus 13 Jbeta primers). Sequencing used immunoSEQ multiplex PCR; TCRdb keeps in-frame clones, though not all of them. Of 99,000 or so clones listed, more than 80% were seen once; the top ten hold over 5%. Sequenced sample: PBMCs. All receptors come from a man younger than 30 in good health and CMV-seronegative.

DNA of the CDR3: TGTGCCAGCAGTTTACCTAGCGGGATGCCCTACGAGCAGTACTTC. Its protein is CASSLPSGMPYEQYF. The V call is TRBV27, the J call TRBJ2-5; 9 bases map to TRBD2. The closer fit of TRBJ2-7 to the DNA end suggests the J call may be wrong. This CDR3 has 15 amino acids. Germline CDR1 and CDR2: MNHEY and SMNVEV (reference sequence).

This chain uses TRBV27 with TRBJ2-3; 14 nucleotides agree with TRBD2. The length of the CDR3 is 15 residues. The J segment lost 8 bases and the V segment lost 5 bases, leaving 6 bases of the junction unmatched. CDR1 and CDR2 (germline): MNHEY, SMNVEV (reference sequence). The CDR3, as DNA: TGTGCCAGCAGTCAGGGACTAGCGGGAGTAGGTACGCAGTATTTT. This gives the protein CASSQGLAGVGTQYF.